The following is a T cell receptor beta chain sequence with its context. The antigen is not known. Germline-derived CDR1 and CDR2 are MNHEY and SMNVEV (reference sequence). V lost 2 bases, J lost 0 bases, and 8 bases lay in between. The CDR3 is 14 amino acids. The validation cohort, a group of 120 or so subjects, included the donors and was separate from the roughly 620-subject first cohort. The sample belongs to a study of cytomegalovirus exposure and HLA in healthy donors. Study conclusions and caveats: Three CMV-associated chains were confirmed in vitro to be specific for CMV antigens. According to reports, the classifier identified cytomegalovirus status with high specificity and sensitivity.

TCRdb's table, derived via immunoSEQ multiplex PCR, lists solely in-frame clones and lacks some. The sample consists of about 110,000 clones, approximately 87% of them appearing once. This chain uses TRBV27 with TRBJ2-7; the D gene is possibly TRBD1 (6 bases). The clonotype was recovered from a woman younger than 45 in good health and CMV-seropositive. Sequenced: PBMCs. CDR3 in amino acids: CASSLRTDSYEQYF. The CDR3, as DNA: TGTGCCAGCAGTTTACGGACAGACTCCTACGAGCAGTACTTC.